These 18 T cell receptor beta chains were all obtained from the same sample, sequenced in a study of PD-L1 blockade in urothelial cancer (dated by TCRdb to about 2017). Libraries were prepared through the immunoSEQ multiplex PCR assay. The table was pulled from immuneACCESS by TCRdb, which kept in-frame rearrangements only. Such tables lose some clones; where checked, under half of the loss comes from unresolved V genes, and the rest has no known cause. Present in this sample are about 110,000 clones, roughly 84% of which were seen just once. The ten largest clones capture 2% to 2.5% of the sample. Here the sequenced sample was PBMCs, taken around atezolizumab (anti-PD-L1) treatment. These receptor sequences come from a man in his fifties with urothelial cancer.

The rearrangement links TRBV30 to TRBJ2-5; 10 bases align to TRBD2. After removal of 4 bases from V and 5 bases from J, the junction contained 13 bases not matched to a gene. Germline V gene lookup returns CDR1 GTSNPN and CDR2 SVGIG (reference sequence). The CDR3 length is 16 residues. The CDR3 DNA is TGTGCCTGGACCCTAGGGCTAGCGGGAGCCAGGGAGACCCAGTACTTC. It yields the protein CAWTLGLAGARETQYF.

The chain joins TRBV6-5 to TRBJ2-5, with a possible D match to TRBD2 (6 bases). In germline, CDR1 is MNHEY, CDR2 SVGAGI. Trimming cost V 6 bases and J 4 bases, with 9 bases left between them. The CDR3 has 12 residues. As DNA, the CDR3 is TGTGCCAGCAGAGGAGGGGCAGAGACCCAGTACTTC. Its translation: CASRGGAETQYF.

In this sample, this clone turned up once. This chain joins TRBV11-2 and TRBJ2-1, with 8 bases aligning to TRBD2. Germline V gene lookup returns CDR1 SGHAT and CDR2 FQNNGV. After removal of 3 bases from V and 6 bases from J, the junction contained 7 bases not matched to a gene. The CDR3 totals 15 residues. The CDR3, as DNA: TGTGCCAGCAGCTTCATTGCGGGAGGTGGCAATGAGCAGTTCTTC. Translating gives CASSFIAGGGNEQFF.

This clone came up once. The chain is built from TRBV6-5 and TRBJ1-1; 8 positions agree with TRBD1. The CDR3 runs to 13 residues. Trimming at V came to 2 bases and at J to 7 bases, leaving 3 bases not matched to a gene. CDR1 and CDR2 from the germline V gene are MNHEY and SVGAGI. The CDR3 coding sequence is TGTGCCAGCAGTTACCGCGGACAGGGTGAAGCTTTCTTT. This encodes CASSYRGQGEAFF.

The rearrangement links TRBV28 to TRBJ1-1; no reliable D call. Germline V lookup: CDR1 MDHEN, CDR2 SYDVKM. The CDR3 contains 12 residues. V lost 7 bases and J lost 3, with 9 bases in between. CDR3 sequence (DNA): TGTGCCAGCACCGATCGGTACACTGAAGCTTTCTTT. Translated: CASTDRYTEAFF.

The V call is TRBV19, the J call TRBJ1-1; D not resolved. The CDR3 covers 12 residues. CDR1 is LNHDA, CDR2 SQIVND, per germline (reference sequence). V was shortened by 4 bases and J by 5 bases, with 8 bases between the two germline ends. Written as DNA, the CDR3 is TGTGCCAGTAGTACCGGGTTGACTGAAGCTTTCTTT. It yields the protein CASSTGLTEAFF.

This clone was recorded once. The chain carries TRBV6-1 and TRBJ1-1; TRBD1 aligns across 7 bases. There are 13 residues in the CDR3. Germline CDR1 MNHNS, CDR2 SASEGT. V lost 7 bases, J lost 4 bases, and 6 bases stayed unmatched. CDR3 in amino acids: CASNFDRVTEAFF. The DNA for the CDR3 is TGTGCCAGCAATTTCGACAGGGTCACTGAAGCTTTCTTT.

The genes are TRBV11-2 and TRBJ2-1; the match to TRBD2 covers 8 bases. Unmatched junction bases numbered 5, after V lost 0 bases and J lost 10 bases. The CDR3 totals 14 residues. CDR1 is SGHAT and CDR2 is FQNNGV in the germline V gene. The CDR3 protein is CASSLEGTSREQFF. The CDR3 DNA reads TGTGCCAGCAGCTTAGAGGGGACTAGTAGGGAGCAGTTCTTC. Supplemented by reference TRBV11-2 and TRBJ2-1, the full variable domain reads EAGVAQSPRYKIIEKRQSVAFWCNPISGHATLYWYQQILGQGPKLLIQFQNNGVVDDSQLPKDRFSAERLKGVDSTLKIQPAKLEDSAVYLCASSLEGTSREQFFGPGTRLTVL.

V gene TRBV7-2 combines with J gene TRBJ1-1; 9 bases match TRBD1. CDR3 length: 15 amino acids. Per germline, CDR1 SGHTA and CDR2 FQGNSA. The V gene end was trimmed by 2 bases and the J gene end by 2 bases; junction bases not matched to a gene: 3. The CDR3 loop is CASSLLGQGNTEAFF. The CDR3 coding sequence is TGTGCCAGCAGCTTACTGGGACAGGGCAACACTGAAGCTTTCTTT.

The chain carries TRBV28 and TRBJ2-5; weak D call: TRBD1 (6 bases). With 3 bases removed from V and 3 bases from J, the gap between germline ends came to 11 bases. The CDR3 is made up of 14 amino acids. The germline V gene encodes CDR1 MDHEN and CDR2 SYDVKM. CDR3 DNA sequence: TGTGCCAGCAGTTTTACCGGGACAAAAGAGACCCAGTACTTC. Residues: CASSFTGTKETQYF.

V is TRBV11-2 and J is TRBJ1-2; possibly TRBD1 for D (5 bases). CDR1 and CDR2 from the germline V gene are SGHAT and FQNNGV. The CDR3 runs to 14 residues. V shed 2 bases and J shed 3 bases, with 10 bases lying between them. This chain's CDR3 is CASSLSPGYYGYTF. The DNA of the CDR3 is TGTGCCAGCAGCTTATCACCAGGGTACTATGGCTACACCTTC.

This sequence joins TRBV28 and TRBJ2-7, with D tentatively TRBD1 (5 bases). In germline, CDR1 is MDHEN, CDR2 SYDVKM. Between the trimmed V and J ends, which lost 10 bases and 5 bases, there was a span of 15 bases. The CDR3 loop spans 12 amino acids. The CDR3 protein is CATRGIFNEQYF. CDR3 nucleotide sequence: TGTGCCACTAGGGGAATTTTTAACGAGCAGTACTTC.

The gene calls are TRBV9 and TRBJ1-2; 7 bases align to TRBD1. Trimming removed 0 bases from V and 4 bases from J; junction bases left unmatched: 9. Germline V gene data show CDR1 as SGDLS and CDR2 as YYNGEE. The CDR3 covers 16 residues. CDR3 nucleotide sequence: TGTGCCAGCAGCGTAGGATGGACAGGAGTTCGCTATGGCTACACCTTC. Translating it yields CASSVGWTGVRYGYTF.

This rearrangement joins TRBV7-9 to TRBJ2-1; 7 bases are shared with TRBD2. J gave up 7 bases and V 1 base, and 10 bases lay outside the gene matches. Per the germline V gene, CDR1 is SEHNR and CDR2 is FQNEAQ (reference sequence). The CDR3 covers 16 residues. In nucleotides, the CDR3 is TGTGCCAGCAGCTTAGTTGGGAGGGCCAATGGGAATGAGCAGTTCTTC. Translation gives CASSLVGRANGNEQFF.

V is TRBV7-9 and J is TRBJ1-1, with a possible D match to TRBD1 (5 bases). Germline CDR1 SEHNR, CDR2 FQNEAQ (reference sequence). The CDR3 has 15 residues. The germline V and J ends were trimmed by 6 bases and 1 base, with 15 bases remaining between them. Here the CDR3 reads CASRSAGTRNTEAFF. The CDR3 nucleotides are TGTGCCAGCAGATCTGCGGGGACCCGGAACACTGAAGCTTTCTTT.

There are a few counts of this clone. DNA of the CDR3: TGCAGCGTCAAGCGGGAGGCCAATGAGCAGTTCTTC. Its translation is CSVKREANEQFF. The chain has TRBV29-1 and TRBJ2-1; 9 bases fit TRBD2. Unmatched junction bases numbered 3, after V lost 6 bases and J lost 6 bases. This CDR3 has 12 residues. Looked up from germline, CDR1 is SQVTM and CDR2 is ANQGSEA.

V is TRBV11-2 and J is TRBJ1-6, with D perhaps TRBD1 (6 bases). Germline V gives CDR1 SGHAT, CDR2 FQNNGV. Trimming pared 5 bases from V and 9 bases from J, leaving 17 bases between. The CDR3 has 15 amino acids. This chain's CDR3 is CASSQQGGLGSPLHF. As DNA, the CDR3 is TGTGCCAGCAGCCAACAGGGTGGGTTAGGTTCACCCCTCCACTTT.

V gene TRBV4-1 combines with J gene TRBJ2-5; TRBD2 agrees at 7 bases. Trimming cost V 6 bases and J 4 bases; bases outside gene matches: 11. Per the germline V gene, CDR1 is MGHRA and CDR2 is YSYEKL. This CDR3 comprises 15 residues. CDR3 in DNA: TGCGCCAGCAGTCACAAGAAGGCTAGCGGAGAGACCCAGTACTTC. It is translated as CASSHKKASGETQYF.